Shown below are 29 T cell receptor beta chains from a single sample sequenced in a study of metastatic and nonmetastatic thyroid tumors. TCRdb reprocessed the PCR reads using MiXCR. The repertoire holds over 20,000 clones, roughly 30% seen once, with approximately 14% in the top ten. All patients reached thyroid surgery having received no treatment beforehand. Sample: tumor tissue. These receptor sequences come from a male donor with papillary thyroid cancer or a benign thyroid nodule (not recorded which). Some clones in this sample may be carry-over from other donors' samples.

There are a few counts of this clone. This sequence joins TRBV28 and TRBJ1-5; D call uncertain. V lost 5 bases and J 9 bases, leaving 11 bases between the germline ends. The CDR3 extends over 12 amino acids. CDR1 is MDHEN and CDR2 is SYDVKM in the germline V gene. CDR3 in amino acids: CASSLSNPPQHF. CDR3 bases: TGTGCCAGCAGTCTCTCCAACCCGCCCCAGCATTTT.

This clone was seen repeatedly, ten times or more. This chain connects TRBV10-2 to TRBJ1-5; no clear D. V shed 0 bases and J shed 4 bases, with 7 bases lying between them. The CDR3 sequence is 14 residues long. Germline CDR1 is WSHSY and CDR2 is SAAADI. CDR3 loop: CASSESTLNQPQHF. The CDR3, as DNA: TGCGCCAGCAGTGAGTCGACCCTTAATCAGCCCCAGCATTTT.

This clone ranks as medium-sized. V usage is TRBV20-1 and J usage is TRBJ2-5; D may be TRBD1 (5 bases). Trimming removed 7 bases from V and 1 base from J, with 7 bases in between. Germline V CDR1 and CDR2: DFQATT, SNEGSKA (reference sequence). This CDR3 is built from 11 residues. The CDR3 here is CSEDIQETQYF. The CDR3, as DNA: TGCAGTGAGGACATCCAAGAGACCCAGTACTTC.

This clone was counted only a few times. The V and J genes are TRBV2 and TRBJ2-1; 7 positions agree with TRBD2. Germline V gene data show CDR1 as SNHLY and CDR2 as FYNNEI. This CDR3 is 18 amino acids long. J was trimmed by 1 base and V by 2 bases; bases with no gene match: 11. The CDR3 DNA reads TGTGCCAGCAGTGAAAGGGAGGGCAGTTCAAGGTCCTACAATGAGCAGTTCTTC. Its translation is CASSEREGSSRSYNEQFF.

V gene TRBV7-8 combines with J gene TRBJ1-2, with a weak D call TRBD1 (6 bases). Trimming left V 0 bases short and J 8 bases short, with 13 bases between. From germline, CDR1 is SGHVS and CDR2 FQNEAQ. CDR3 length: 14 residues. The CDR3 DNA follows: TGTGCCAGCAGCTTAGCGATCAGGGGCCGAGGCTACACCTTC. It translates to CASSLAIRGRGYTF.

This rearrangement joins TRBV27 to TRBJ2-7; D remains unclear. From germline, CDR1 is MNHEY and CDR2 SMNVEV (reference sequence). The CDR3 length is 13 residues. V was trimmed by 6 bases and J by 5 bases, leaving 14 bases between them. The DNA of the CDR3 is TGTGCCAGCAGCCTTACCTATGCGAACGAGCAGTACTTC. It specifies CASSLTYANEQYF.

Details on this clone: Other DNA variants within this sample encode the same CDR3. The CDR3 DNA is TGCAGTGCTAGAAAGGGGATGGGTGGCTACACCTTC. Residues: CSARKGMGGYTF. The rearrangement joins TRBV20-1 to TRBJ1-2, with D possibly being TRBD1 (5 bases). V lost 2 bases and J 7 bases, leaving 11 bases between the germline ends. Germline CDR1 reads DFQATT; CDR2 reads SNEGSKA (reference sequence). The CDR3 totals 12 residues.

V and J are TRBV6-1 and TRBJ1-6; TRBD1 matches at 7 bases. The CDR3 totals 13 residues. Unmatched junction bases numbered 3, after V lost 5 bases and J lost 8 bases. Looked up from germline, CDR1 is MNHNS and CDR2 is SASEGT. The CDR3 region has the DNA TGTGCCAGCAGTTGGGACAGTGATTCACCCCTCCACTTT. As protein: CASSWDSDSPLHF.

This clone was detected ten times or more. The chain recombines TRBV3-1 with TRBJ1-1; D unresolved. V shed 4 bases and J shed 5 bases, with 14 bases lying between them. The CDR3 runs 14 residues. Per the germline V gene, CDR1 is LGHDT and CDR2 is YNNKEL (reference sequence). The CDR3 loop reads CASSRPGRGTEAFF. CDR3 DNA: TGTGCCAGCAGCCGACCAGGACGAGGGACTGAAGCTTTCTTT.

This clone occurred many times. V usage is TRBV30 and J usage is TRBJ2-7; D tentatively reads TRBD1 or TRBD2 (5 bases each). Germline values: CDR1 GTSNPN, CDR2 SVGIG (reference sequence). Trimming pared 3 bases from V and 2 bases from J, leaving 17 bases between. The CDR3 is 15 amino acids. CDR3 protein: CAWSKGPGPAYEQYF. The CDR3 DNA reads as TGTGCCTGGAGCAAGGGACCGGGCCCAGCCTACGAGCAGTACTTC. Full variable domain (remainder filled in from reference TRBV30 and TRBJ2-7): SQTIHQWPATLVQPVGSPLSLECTVEGTSNPNLYWYRQAAGRGLQLLFYSVGIGQISSEVPQNLSASRPQDRQFILSSKKLLLSDSGFYLCAWSKGPGPAYEQYFGPGTRLTVT.

This clone showed up just a few times. The chain uses TRBV6-6 and TRBJ2-7; D not certain. The CDR3 is 16 amino acids. Germline CDR1 MNHNY, CDR2 SVGAGI (reference sequence). The V gene lost 0 bases and the J gene lost 0 bases, with 12 bases spanning the gap. This chain's CDR3 is CASSYSIGRSSYEQYF. In nucleotides, the CDR3 is TGTGCCAGCAGTTACTCGATTGGCAGGAGCTCCTACGAGCAGTACTTC.

The gene calls are TRBV11-1 and TRBJ2-7; TRBD1 is a possible D gene (5 bases). This CDR3 has 14 residues. Trimming removed 3 bases from V and 1 base from J, with 10 bases in between. Germline CDR1 SGHAT, CDR2 FQDESV (reference sequence). The CDR3 region is CASSFSRQSYEQYF. The CDR3 nucleotides read TGTGCCAGCAGCTTTTCCCGACAGTCCTACGAGCAGTACTTC. The complete variable domain, with remaining parts taken from reference TRBV11-1 and TRBJ2-7, reads EAEVAQSPRYKITEKSQAVAFWCDPISGHATLYWYRQILGQGPELLVQFQDESVVDDSQLPKDRFSAERLKGVDSTLKIQPAELGDSAMYLCASSFSRQSYEQYFGPGTRLTVT.

A few counts support this clone. The V and J genes are TRBV6-5 and TRBJ2-7; D not resolved. The germline CDR1 and CDR2 sequences are MNHEY and SVGAGI. The CDR3 runs 15 residues. Trimming removed 2 bases from V and 2 bases from J, with 13 bases in between. CDR3 sequence: CASSYDPFLAYEQYF. The CDR3 nucleotides read TGTGCCAGCAGTTACGACCCCTTCTTGGCCTACGAGCAGTACTTC.

The chain couples TRBV28 to TRBJ2-1, with D unresolved. V dropped 2 bases and J dropped 6 bases, with 11 bases sitting between them. This CDR3 comprises 14 residues. Germline V gives CDR1 MDHEN, CDR2 SYDVKM. The CDR3 DNA is TGTGCCAGCAGTTTAAGGAATCCTCCCAATGAGCAGTTCTTC. It encodes CASSLRNPPNEQFF. Full variable domain (rest looked up from reference TRBV28 and TRBJ2-1): DVKVTQSSRYLVKRTGEKVFLECVQDMDHENMFWYRQDPGLGLRLIYFSYDVKMKEKGDIPEGYSVSREKKERFSLILESASTNQTSMYLCASSLRNPPNEQFFGPGTRLTVL.

This clone came up a few times. Compared with germline, one end of the junction differs, possibly owing to a read error. This chain uses TRBV12-3 or TRBV12-4 with TRBJ2-1; tentatively, D is TRBD2 (5 bases). The CDR3 totals 13 residues. DNA for the CDR3: TGTGCCAGCAGTCCGGTCGGGGATCATGAGCCGTTCTTC. This translates into CASSPVGDHEPFF.

The chain's CDR3 is CSARDLYRGYHEQFF. The DNA for the CDR3 is TGCAGTGCTAGAGATCTGTACAGGGGGTACCATGAGCAGTTCTTC. The chain joins TRBV20-1 to TRBJ2-1; 8 nucleotides align to TRBD1. Trimming at V came to 0 bases and at J to 8 bases, leaving 9 bases not matched to a gene. Germline V gives CDR1 DFQATT, CDR2 SNEGSKA (reference sequence). The CDR3 loop spans 15 amino acids.

The V and J genes are TRBV5-1 and TRBJ2-7; D remains unclear. CDR1 is SGHRS, CDR2 YFSETQ, per germline. This CDR3 has 13 residues. V shed 4 bases and J shed 3 bases, with 11 bases lying between them. The CDR3 nucleotides are TGCGCCAGCAGCCCTAAACTCCTCTACGAGCAGTACTTC. It codes for CASSPKLLYEQYF.

This chain joins TRBV4-1 and TRBJ2-3, with 7 bases identical to TRBD2. Per the germline V gene, CDR1 is MGHRA and CDR2 is YSYEKL. The CDR3 has 16 residues. V lost 3 bases and J lost 1; bases outside the gene matches: 7. The CDR3 reads CASSQGVRGGTDTQYF. CDR3 DNA: TGCGCCAGCAGCCAGGGGGTTCGGGGGGGCACAGATACGCAGTATTTT.

This clone was detected a few times. A much larger clone is a single base away; this may be a read error. This same CDR3 is encoded by further DNA sequences in the sample. The rearrangement links TRBV10-2 to TRBJ2-1, with D possibly TRBD2 on 8 matching bases. V lost 6 bases to trimming and J lost 3 bases, with 18 bases between them. CDR3 length: 16 amino acids. The germline gives CDR1 WSHSY, CDR2 SAAADI. CDR3 in DNA: TGCGCCAGCAGCGGGCCGGGGGGGACAGACTACAATGAGCAGTTCTTC. Its translation is CASSGPGGTDYNEQFF.

As regards this clone: At one boundary the junction diverges from the germline segment, which might be a read error. The J gene is TRBJ2-6, the V gene TRBV6-1, with 8 bases fitting TRBD1. The CDR3 sequence is 16 residues long. Germline lookup yields CDR1 MNHNS and CDR2 SASEGT. The DNA for the CDR3 is TGTGCCAGCAGAACGAGACAGGGGTCCGGGGCTAACGTCCTGACTTTC. Its protein is CASRTRQGSGANVLTF.

V is TRBV6-1 and J is TRBJ1-4; TRBD1 aligns across 9 bases. The CDR3 has 14 residues. The V segment lost 5 bases and the J segment 8 bases; nucleotides outside the gene matches: 6. Germline CDR1 and CDR2: MNHNS and SASEGT. CDR3 bases: TGTGCCAGCAGTTCGACAGGGGGACCAGAAAAACTGTTTTTT. It encodes CASSSTGGPEKLFF.

This clone has ten or more counts. Other DNA variants within this sample encode the same CDR3. The chain couples TRBV27 to TRBJ1-1; tentatively, D is TRBD1 (5 bases). Germline lookup yields CDR1 MNHEY and CDR2 SMNVEV (reference sequence). Trimming removed 5 bases from V and 1 base from J, with 11 bases in between. The CDR3 has 14 residues. The CDR3 loop is CASSLYDRNTEAFF. CDR3 DNA: TGTGCCAGCAGTCTTTATGACAGGAACACTGAAGCTTTCTTT.

This clone was recorded at least ten times. This rearrangement joins TRBV28 to TRBJ2-5, with TRBD2 identical over 8 bases. The germline gives CDR1 MDHEN, CDR2 SYDVKM. This CDR3 has 14 amino acids. V was clipped by 4 bases and J by 5 bases; unmatched bases: 6. The CDR3 is CASSSSGFRETQYF. Written as DNA, the CDR3 is TGTGCCAGCAGTTCTAGCGGGTTCCGGGAGACCCAGTACTTC.

The sample holds many counts of this clone. The chain carries TRBV15 and TRBJ1-3; D not certain. Germline V gene lookup returns CDR1 LNHNV and CDR2 YYDKDF (reference sequence). V gave up 5 bases and J gave up 4 bases, with 9 bases separating them. This CDR3 has 13 amino acids. DNA for the CDR3: TGTGCCACCAGCGGAGGGCCCGGAAACACCATATATTTT. It encodes CATSGGPGNTIYF.

On this clone itself: A much bigger clone sits one base away, suggesting this may be a read error. The V gene is TRBV7-2, the J gene TRBJ2-5; 7 nucleotides align to TRBD2. Unmatched junction bases numbered 7, after V lost 2 bases and J lost 4 bases. The CDR3 loop spans 15 amino acids. CDR1 and CDR2 (germline): SGHTA, FQGNSA. CDR3 nucleotide sequence: TGTGCCAGCAGCTTACTGGGGACTATCGGAGAGACCCAGTACTTC. It translates to CASSLLGTIGETQYF.

The chain combines TRBV12-3 or TRBV12-4 with TRBJ2-3, with D perhaps TRBD2 (6 bases). Trimming cost V 6 bases and J 5 bases, with 12 bases left between them. The CDR3 is made up of 13 amino acids. The CDR3 DNA reads TGTGCCAGCAGAACGGGGGTTGGAGATACGCAGTATTTT. It codes for CASRTGVGDTQYF.

The chain carries TRBV27 and TRBJ2-2; D not certain. V gave up 1 base and J gave up 6 bases, with 3 bases separating them. The CDR3 extends over 12 amino acids. The germline V gene has CDR1 MNHEY and CDR2 SMNVEV (reference sequence). CDR3 DNA: TGTGCCAGCAGTTTATGGGCCGGGGAGCTGTTTTTT. This gives the protein CASSLWAGELFF.

The V and J genes are TRBV6-1 and TRBJ1-5; perhaps TRBD1 as D (5 bases). Germline CDR1 is MNHNS and CDR2 is SASEGT. The V end lost 6 bases, the J end lost 6 bases, and 15 bases lay between the germline ends. The CDR3 covers 14 residues. The CDR3 nucleotides read TGTGCCAGCAGCGGAACGACAGAGATTCAGCCCCAGCATTTT. Residues: CASSGTTEIQPQHF.

The chain is built from TRBV10-3 and TRBJ1-2, with D unclear. The length of the CDR3 is 14 residues. The V end lost 0 bases, the J end lost 8 bases, and 13 bases lay between the germline ends. The germline gives CDR1 ENHRY, CDR2 SYGVKD. The CDR3 DNA reads TGTGCCATCAGTGAGTCGATGGGCCGGCGGGGCTACACCTTC. It translates to CAISESMGRRGYTF.